The next 16 T cell receptor beta chains were all read from a single sample in a study of early T cells in non-severe SARS-CoV-2 infection. TCRdb passed the 5' RACE reads through MiXCR, listing each CDR3 protein once. The data show more than 85,000 distinct CDR3 sequences, with around 12% seen just once and 3% to 4.5% held by the top ten. The material was whole blood, obtained at baseline. All receptors come from an adult who was a healthcare worker with PCR-confirmed SARS-CoV-2 infection or an uninfected control (not recorded which).

The chain carries TRBV6-5 and TRBJ2-6; D unclear. The germline gives CDR1 MNHEY, CDR2 SVGAGI. V dropped 7 bases and J dropped 0 bases, with 4 bases sitting between them. CDR3 length equals 13 residues. The CDR3 region is CASMTSGANVLTF. DNA of the CDR3: TGTGCCAGCATGACCTCTGGGGCCAACGTCCTGACTTTC.

This clonotype was picked up many times. The V call is TRBV3-1, the J call TRBJ1-6; D is perhaps TRBD1 (5 bases). The germline V gene has CDR1 LGHDT and CDR2 YNNKEL (reference sequence). V was pared by 1 base and J by 6 bases, with 10 bases between. CDR3 length: 15 residues. The CDR3 protein is CASSQVQGGNSPLHF. CDR3 sequence (DNA): TGTGCCAGCAGCCAAGTTCAGGGAGGTAATTCACCCCTCCACTTT.

This clonotype was detected many times. The V and J genes are TRBV20-1 and TRBJ2-1; the match to TRBD2 covers 9 bases. Germline V gives CDR1 DFQATT, CDR2 SNEGSKA (reference sequence). The ends lost 0 bases at V and 0 bases at J; junction bases unmatched: 9. CDR3 size: 18 residues. The CDR3 sequence: CSARDGGGRALSYNEQFF. In DNA form, the CDR3 reads TGCAGTGCTAGAGATGGAGGCGGGAGGGCCCTCTCCTACAATGAGCAGTTCTTC.

This clonotype was counted a few times. CDR3 nucleotides: TGTGCCAGCAGCTTGGACGGGGTCCTTGGCTACACCTTC. The encoded protein is CASSLDGVLGYTF. The chain has TRBV5-4 and TRBJ1-2; D is uncertain. This CDR3 has 13 amino acids. In germline, CDR1 is SGHNT, CDR2 YYREEE (reference sequence). The V and J ends lost 0 bases and 7 bases respectively, with 10 bases between them.

The chain recombines TRBV2 with TRBJ2-2; 11 nucleotides line up with TRBD2. The CDR3 contains 16 residues. Germline V gives CDR1 SNHLY, CDR2 FYNNEI. V lost 5 bases to trimming and J lost 0 bases; unmatched junction nucleotides: 2. The CDR3 spells CASSKTSGTNTGELFF. The DNA of the CDR3 is TGTGCCAGCAGTAAGACTAGCGGGACGAACACCGGGGAGCTGTTTTTT.

This clonotype was seen ten or more times. CDR3 nucleotides: TGTGCCAGCAGCTTTGGACAGTATAATTCACCCCTCCACTTT. Amino acid sequence: CASSFGQYNSPLHF. The chain links TRBV11-2 to TRBJ1-6, with D possibly TRBD1 on 6 matching bases. Germline V lookup: CDR1 SGHAT, CDR2 FQNNGV. Trimming removed 3 bases from V and 4 bases from J, with 7 bases in between. The CDR3 consists of 14 residues. The full variable domain, its missing parts supplied by reference TRBV11-2 and TRBJ1-6, is EAGVAQSPRYKIIEKRQSVAFWCNPISGHATLYWYQQILGQGPKLLIQFQNNGVVDDSQLPKDRFSAERLKGVDSTLKIQPAKLEDSAVYLCASSFGQYNSPLHFGNGTRLTVT.

The chain couples TRBV11-2 to TRBJ1-4; a possible D gene is TRBD1 (6 bases). CDR3 length: 14 residues. The germline CDR1 and CDR2 sequences are SGHAT and FQNNGV. Trimming took 6 bases from V and 11 from J, leaving 19 bases between them. The CDR3, as DNA: TGTGCCAGCAGGGTCACAGGGCCTTTGGGGAAACTGTTTTTT. Amino acid sequence: CASRVTGPLGKLFF.

Note on this clonotype: A clone one base away is much larger, so this may be a read error. V is TRBV29-1 and J is TRBJ1-1; D is unresolved. V was trimmed by 7 bases and J by 1 base, leaving 16 bases between them. Per germline, CDR1 SQVTM and CDR2 ANQGSEA. There are 14 residues in the CDR3. CDR3 protein: CSASGPKWNTEAFF. CDR3 bases: TGCAGCGCTTCCGGGCCGAAATGGAACACTGAAGCTTTCTTT.

CDR3 loop: CASSPYNEKLFF. The CDR3 DNA reads as TGTGCCAGCTCGCCGTATAATGAAAAACTGTTTTTT. J is TRBJ1-4 and V is TRBV6-6, with D uncertain. CDR1 MNHNY and CDR2 SVGAGI come from the germline V gene (reference sequence). The CDR3 has 12 residues. The V gene lost 8 bases and the J gene lost 4 bases, with 8 bases spanning the gap.

This clonotype was detected a few times. V is TRBV29-1 and J is TRBJ2-1, with 8 nucleotides matching TRBD2. The junction had 21 bases not matched to a gene; V was cut back by 6 bases and J by 5 bases. The CDR3 has 18 amino acids. Germline values: CDR1 SQVTM, CDR2 ANQGSEA. CDR3 loop: CSVERVELRGGSHNEQFF. DNA for the CDR3: TGCAGCGTCGAGCGCGTTGAATTACGGGGGGGGAGCCACAATGAGCAGTTCTTC.

The chain recombines TRBV5-1 with TRBJ2-7; TRBD2 aligns across 12 bases. The CDR3 is made up of 15 amino acids. Germline CDR1 reads SGHRS; CDR2 reads YFSETQ. V was pared by 3 bases and J by 1 base, with 2 bases of the junction left unmatched. The CDR3 reads CASSSLAGGSYEQYF. CDR3 in DNA: TGCGCCAGCAGCTCCCTAGCGGGAGGGTCCTACGAGCAGTACTTC. The full variable domain, its missing parts supplied by reference TRBV5-1 and TRBJ2-7, is KAGVTQTPRYLIKTRGQQVTLSCSPISGHRSVSWYQQTPGQGLQFLFEYFSETQRNKGNFPGRFSGRQFSNSRSEMNVSTLELGDSALYLCASSSLAGGSYEQYFGPGTRLTVT.

The chain is built from TRBV27 and TRBJ1-5; 7 bases map to TRBD1. V was clipped by 6 bases and J by 4 bases; unmatched bases: 9. The CDR3 sequence is 15 residues long. The germline V gene encodes CDR1 MNHEY and CDR2 SMNVEV (reference sequence). CDR3 DNA sequence: TGTGCCAGCAGGTCAAACAGGGGAGCTAATCAGCCCCAGCATTTT. Translated: CASRSNRGANQPQHF.

The chain couples TRBV9 to TRBJ2-1; 9 bases are a match to TRBD1. The V segment lost 0 bases and the J segment 14 bases; nucleotides outside the gene matches: 6. The CDR3 loop spans 13 amino acids. The V gene's germline CDR1 is SGDLS and CDR2 YYNGEE. In DNA form, the CDR3 reads TGTGCCAGCAGCGTAGGCGGGACAGGGAGTAAGTTCTTC. Translation gives CASSVGGTGSKFF.

V usage is TRBV7-6 and J usage is TRBJ2-1, with a tentative D call TRBD1 (5 bases). This CDR3 has 15 amino acids. Germline lookup yields CDR1 SGHVS and CDR2 FNYEAQ. The V and J ends lost 5 bases and 4 bases respectively, with 15 bases between them. The CDR3 nucleotides are TGTGCCAGCAGCCCCGGGCAGGGAAATTACAATGAGCAGTTCTTC. Protein sequence: CASSPGQGNYNEQFF.

V gene TRBV9 combines with J gene TRBJ1-4; the match to TRBD1 covers 7 bases. The germline CDR1 and CDR2 sequences are SGDLS and YYNGEE. CDR3 length: 15 amino acids. V lost 0 bases and J lost 8; bases outside the gene matches: 7. In DNA, the CDR3 is TGTGCCAGCAGCGTAGATGAAAACAGGGGCGAAAAACTGTTTTTT. It specifies CASSVDENRGEKLFF. The full variable domain, in which reference TRBV9 and TRBJ1-4 provide the parts outside the CDR3, is DSGVTQTPKHLITATGQRVTLRCSPRSGDLSVYWYQQSLDQGLQFLIQYYNGEERAKGNILERFSAQQFPDLHSELNLSSLELGDSALYFCASSVDENRGEKLFFGSGTQLSVL.

V usage is TRBV6-5 and J usage is TRBJ1-2, with D perhaps matching TRBD1 (5 bases). Trimming pared 0 bases from V and 4 bases from J, leaving 12 bases between. Per the germline V gene, CDR1 is MNHEY and CDR2 is SVGAGI. This CDR3 is built from 15 residues. CDR3 in DNA: TGTGCCAGCAGTTACTCGGCAGGGCAGACCTATGGCTACACCTTC. Translated: CASSYSAGQTYGYTF.